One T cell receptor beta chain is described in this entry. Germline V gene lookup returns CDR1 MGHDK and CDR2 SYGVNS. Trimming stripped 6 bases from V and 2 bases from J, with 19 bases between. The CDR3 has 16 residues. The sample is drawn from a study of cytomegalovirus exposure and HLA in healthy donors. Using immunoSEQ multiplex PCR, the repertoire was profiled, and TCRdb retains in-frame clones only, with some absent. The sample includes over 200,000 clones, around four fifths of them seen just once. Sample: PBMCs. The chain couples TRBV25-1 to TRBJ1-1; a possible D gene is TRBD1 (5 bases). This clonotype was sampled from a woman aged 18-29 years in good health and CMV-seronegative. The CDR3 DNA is TGTGCCAGCAGCTATATGACACAAGGGGTAAACACTGAAGCTTTCTTT. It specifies CASSYMTQGVNTEAFF. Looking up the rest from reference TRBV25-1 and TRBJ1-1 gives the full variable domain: EADIYQTPRYLVIGTGKKITLECSQTMGHDKMYWYQQDPGMELHLIHYSYGVNSTEKGDLSSESTVSRIRTEHFPLTLESARPSHTSQYLCASSYMTQGVNTEAFFGQGTRLTVV.